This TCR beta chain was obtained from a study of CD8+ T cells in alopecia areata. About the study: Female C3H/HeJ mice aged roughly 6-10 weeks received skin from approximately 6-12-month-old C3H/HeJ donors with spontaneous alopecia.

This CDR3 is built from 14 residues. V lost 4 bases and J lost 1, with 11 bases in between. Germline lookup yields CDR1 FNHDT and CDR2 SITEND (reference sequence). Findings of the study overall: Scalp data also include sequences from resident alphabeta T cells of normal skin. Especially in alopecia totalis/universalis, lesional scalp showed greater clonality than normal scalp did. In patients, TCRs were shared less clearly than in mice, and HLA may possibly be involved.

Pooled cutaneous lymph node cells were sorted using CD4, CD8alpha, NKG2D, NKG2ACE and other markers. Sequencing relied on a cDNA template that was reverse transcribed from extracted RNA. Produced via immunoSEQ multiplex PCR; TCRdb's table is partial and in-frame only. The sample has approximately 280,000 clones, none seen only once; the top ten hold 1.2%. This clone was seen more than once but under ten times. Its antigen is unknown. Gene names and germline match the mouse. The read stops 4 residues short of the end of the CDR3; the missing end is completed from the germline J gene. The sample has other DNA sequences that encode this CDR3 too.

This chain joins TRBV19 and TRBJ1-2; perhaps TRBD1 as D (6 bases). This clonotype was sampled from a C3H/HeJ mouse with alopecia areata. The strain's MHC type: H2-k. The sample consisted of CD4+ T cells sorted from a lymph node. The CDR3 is CASSSGTINSDYTF. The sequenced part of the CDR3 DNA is TGTGCCAGCAGTTCAGGGACAATAAACTCC.